Included here is one TCR beta chain sequence, with context. CDR1 MGHRA and CDR2 YSYEKL come from the germline V gene. Germline trimming cut 4 bases from V and 3 bases from J; bases unmatched to any gene: 10. This CDR3 has 17 residues. The table came from immunoSEQ multiplex PCR; TCRdb's copy has only in-frame clones and leaves some out. In the table there are hundreds of thousands of clones, roughly 88% of which are singletons. The record originates from a study of shared T cell receptors in the human thymus. This sample was shared with a second study, whose subject was human thymus T cells. Per that paper: There appeared to be biased usage of V and J genes in thymic and blood repertoires.

Sequencing was carried out using thymocytes. This receptor was taken from a girl under three years old with a congenital heart defect. The chain couples TRBV4-1 to TRBJ2-1, with 9 bases lining up with TRBD2. Here the CDR3 reads CASSLRGGGGDYNEQFF. The DNA for the CDR3 is TGCGCCAGCAGCCTCAGAGGGGGCGGGGGGGACTACAATGAGCAGTTCTTC.